Sequencing of this T cell receptor (beta chain) was carried out in a study of blood T cell repertoires in COVID-19. Study at large: The origin of the acute and convalescent COVID-19 samples was the United States, Italy and Spain. Nucleic acid was either cDNA or gDNA, and it came from T cells, B-cell-depleted T cells, or PBMCs.

Methods used by the authors: Amplification from reference gene primers served as the basis for estimated nucleated cell counts. The data were produced by immunoSEQ multiplex PCR, yet TCRdb's version contains in-frame clones alone and is incomplete. That table is the source of V, J and clone size, and D and trimming were worked out from the DNA. Of 150,000 to 200,000 clones in the sample, roughly 88% were seen once. V was clipped by 0 bases and J by 9 bases, with 12 bases between them. The CDR3 is 14 residues long. CDR1 and CDR2 from the germline V gene are SGDLS and YYNGEE. The chain uses TRBV9 and TRBJ2-2; maybe TRBD2 (5 bases). Source material: peripheral blood. This sequence originates from a woman younger than 45 with acute or convalescent COVID-19. Written as DNA, the CDR3 is TGTGCCAGCAGCGTAGCTGGCGGGTCCTGGGAGCTGTTTTTT. Its translation is CASSVAGGSWELFF.